The 21 T cell receptor beta chains in this list originate from one sample, sequenced in a study of cytomegalovirus exposure and HLA in healthy donors. It was with 60 Vbeta and 13 Jbeta primers that the PCR ran. The table came from immunoSEQ multiplex PCR; TCRdb's copy has only in-frame clones and leaves some out. The table has about 190,000 clones, 60% to 85% seen once. Sequenced sample: PBMCs. These receptor sequences come from a woman aged 18 to 35 in good health and CMV-seronegative.

The chain employs TRBV27 and TRBJ1-1; D might be TRBD1 (5 bases). V was cut by 0 bases and J by 5 bases, with 7 bases left in between. The CDR3 contains 13 residues. CDR1 is MNHEY and CDR2 is SMNVEV in the germline V gene (reference sequence). The CDR3, as DNA: TGTGCCAGCAGTTTATCGGACAAAACTGAAGCTTTCTTT. Protein product: CASSLSDKTEAFF.

The rearrangement links TRBV5-1 to TRBJ2-5; 14 positions match TRBD2. This CDR3 is 17 amino acids long. The germline CDR1 and CDR2 sequences are SGHRS and YFSETQ. With V trimmed by 3 bases and J by 5 bases, 9 bases remained unmatched. Here the CDR3 DNA reads TGCGCCAGCAGCTCCCAGACTAGCGGGAGGGCCTGGGAGACCCAGTACTTC. Encoded protein: CASSSQTSGRAWETQYF.

The chain links TRBV5-4 to TRBJ1-2; weak D call: TRBD1 (6 bases). The CDR3 has 13 amino acids. Germline V gene lookup returns CDR1 SGHNT and CDR2 YYREEE (reference sequence). The ends were cut back, 4 bases at V and 7 bases at J, with 14 bases in the middle. The CDR3 coding sequence is TGTGCCAGCAGCCTCGACAGGTTGGGTGGCTACACCTTC. It translates to CASSLDRLGGYTF.

This sequence joins TRBV6-1 and TRBJ1-5, with TRBD1 matching 8 bases. The J segment lost 2 bases and the V segment lost 5 bases, leaving 5 bases of the junction unmatched. Per the germline V gene, CDR1 is MNHNS and CDR2 is SASEGT. CDR3 length: 15 residues. In DNA, the CDR3 is TGTGCCAGCAGTCAGGGGGCGGGTGGCAATCAGCCCCAGCATTTT. This sequence encodes CASSQGAGGNQPQHF.

Of note for this clone: This sample also contains other DNA sequences that code for the same CDR3. The chain joins TRBV19 to TRBJ1-1; D is perhaps TRBD1 (6 bases). Germline V gene lookup returns CDR1 LNHDA and CDR2 SQIVND (reference sequence). The CDR3 is 12 residues long. V was trimmed by 9 bases and J by 3 bases, leaving 11 bases between them. The CDR3 DNA follows: TGTGCCAGCAGTCAGGGGTACACTGAAGCTTTCTTT. It yields the protein CASSQGYTEAFF.

The chain employs TRBV19 and TRBJ2-1, with 14 bases lining up with TRBD2. With V trimmed by 4 bases and J by 7 bases, 6 bases remained unmatched. The CDR3 is made up of 16 amino acids. The germline gives CDR1 LNHDA, CDR2 SQIVND (reference sequence). The CDR3 DNA reads as TGTGCCAGTAGTACCTCCGGGACTAGCGGGAGAAATGAGCAGTTCTTC. It is translated as CASSTSGTSGRNEQFF.

This clone has a handful of counts. The chain has TRBV19 and TRBJ1-5; 8 nucleotides match TRBD1. The germline gives CDR1 LNHDA, CDR2 SQIVND (reference sequence). The V and J ends lost 3 bases and 2 bases, in that order; junction bases with no gene match: 3. The CDR3 is 15 residues long. The CDR3 loop reads CASSMARGRNQPQHF. In DNA form, the CDR3 reads TGTGCCAGTAGTATGGCCAGGGGGCGCAATCAGCCCCAGCATTTT.

The V call is TRBV10-1, the J call TRBJ2-7; D remains unclear. The CDR3 sequence is 12 residues long. In germline, CDR1 is WNHNN, CDR2 SYGVQD (reference sequence). The ends were cut back, 3 bases at V and 0 bases at J, with 3 bases in the middle. The CDR3 coding sequence is TGCGCCAGCAGTGAACACTCCTACGAGCAGTACTTC. This translates into CASSEHSYEQYF.

The chain links TRBV27 to TRBJ2-1, with a tentative D call TRBD1 (5 bases). The CDR3 length is 14 residues. V was trimmed by 2 bases and J by 4 bases, leaving 9 bases between them. Germline lookup yields CDR1 MNHEY and CDR2 SMNVEV (reference sequence). In nucleotides, the CDR3 is TGTGCCAGCAGTTTAGGTAGGGGATACAATGAGCAGTTCTTC. The encoded protein is CASSLGRGYNEQFF.

The chain carries TRBV4-1 and TRBJ1-4; tentatively, D is TRBD1 (6 bases). The CDR3 sequence is 15 residues long. Germline CDR1 MGHRA, CDR2 YSYEKL. The V and J ends lost 1 base and 8 bases respectively, with 14 bases between them. DNA of the CDR3: TGCGCCAGCAGCCAAGGCGGGGGGCGCGGCGAAAAACTGTTTTTT. Its protein product is CASSQGGGRGEKLFF.

The V and J genes are TRBV7-2 and TRBJ1-5, with a possible D match to TRBD1 (5 bases). CDR3 size: 16 residues. Trimming took 4 bases from V and 0 from J, leaving 13 bases between them. Germline values: CDR1 SGHTA, CDR2 FQGNSA. The CDR3 DNA is TGTGCCAGCAGCTCCGGGGGGGATCTTAGCAATCAGCCCCAGCATTTT. Encoded protein: CASSSGGDLSNQPQHF. Full variable domain (outside the CDR3, taken from reference TRBV7-2 and TRBJ1-5): GAGVSQSPSNKVTEKGKDVELRCDPISGHTALYWYRQSLGQGLEFLIYFQGNSAPDKSGLPSDRFSAERTGGSVSTLTIQRTQQEDSAVYLCASSSGGDLSNQPQHFGDGTRLSIL.

The CDR3 region has the DNA TGCAGCGTTGAAGTCTTGAGGACAGTCCAAGAGACCCAGTACTTC. Translation: CSVEVLRTVQETQYF. The rearrangement uses TRBV29-1 and TRBJ2-5, with D possibly TRBD1 on 6 matching bases. Between the trimmed V and J ends, which lost 1 base and 1 base, there was a span of 13 bases. The CDR3 loop spans 15 amino acids. The germline CDR1 and CDR2 sequences are SQVTM and ANQGSEA.

This chain joins TRBV13 and TRBJ2-7; D perhaps matches TRBD2 (6 bases). Germline CDR1 is PRHDT and CDR2 is FYEKMQ (reference sequence). V was trimmed by 5 bases and J by 0 bases, leaving 23 bases between them. The CDR3 loop spans 18 amino acids. CDR3 sequence (DNA): TGTGCCAGCAGCACTAGCAAAAACCACCTTAGGAGCTCCTACGAGCAGTACTTC. As protein: CASSTSKNHLRSSYEQYF.

The gene calls are TRBV9 and TRBJ1-1; D possibly corresponds to TRBD1 (5 bases). The CDR3 loop spans 15 amino acids. Germline loops: CDR1 SGDLS, CDR2 YYNGEE. V was clipped by 3 bases and J by 3 bases, with 15 bases between them. The DNA for the CDR3 is TGTGCCAGCAGCGCGCTGAGGGGAGGGGACACTGAAGCTTTCTTT. Translation: CASSALRGGDTEAFF. Full variable domain (rest looked up from reference TRBV9 and TRBJ1-1): DSGVTQTPKHLITATGQRVTLRCSPRSGDLSVYWYQQSLDQGLQFLIQYYNGEERAKGNILERFSAQQFPDLHSELNLSSLELGDSALYFCASSALRGGDTEAFFGQGTRLTVV.

V usage is TRBV28 and J usage is TRBJ1-6, with a weak D call TRBD1 (5 bases). CDR1 and CDR2 (germline): MDHEN, SYDVKM. CDR3 size: 15 residues. Between the trimmed V and J ends, which lost 6 bases and 9 bases, there was a span of 18 bases. CDR3 nucleotide sequence: TGTGCCAGCAGATACCCACAGGTGGGATTTTCACCCCTCCACTTT. This codes for CASRYPQVGFSPLHF.

For this clone: One end of the junction fails to match germline, which may point to a read error. The chain couples TRBV7-9 to TRBJ2-5; 9 bases map to TRBD1. Germline CDR1 and CDR2: SEHNR and FQNEAQ (reference sequence). This CDR3 is built from 17 residues. CDR3 coding DNA: TGTTCCAGCAGCTCCCAATGGGACAGGGTTAGGCAAGAGACCCAGTACTTC. Its protein is CSSSSQWDRVRQETQYF.

The rearrangement joins TRBV6-1 to TRBJ2-3; 7 bases are a match to TRBD2. The ends lost 3 bases at V and 2 bases at J; junction bases unmatched: 11. CDR3 length equals 17 residues. Germline CDR1 is MNHNS and CDR2 is SASEGT. The CDR3 loop reads CASSDPRGSGVTDTQYF. The CDR3 DNA sequence: TGTGCCAGCAGTGACCCCAGAGGGAGCGGGGTCACAGATACGCAGTATTTT.

The V gene is TRBV7-2, the J gene TRBJ2-1; TRBD2 aligns across 12 bases. Germline V gene sequence: CDR1 SGHTA, CDR2 FQGNSA. The CDR3 is 15 amino acids. The J segment lost 6 bases and the V segment lost 7 bases, leaving 7 bases of the junction unmatched. CDR3 in DNA: TGTGCCAGCAACACGGGACTAGCGGGCAGCAATGAGCAGTTCTTC. The encoded protein is CASNTGLAGSNEQFF.

This rearrangement joins TRBV6-5 to TRBJ1-6; D perhaps matches TRBD1 (5 bases). With 8 bases removed from V and 7 bases from J, the gap between germline ends came to 15 bases. Germline V gene data show CDR1 as MNHEY and CDR2 as SVGAGI. CDR3 length: 14 residues. CDR3 loop: CASGEGRANSPLHF. Here the CDR3 DNA reads TGTGCCAGCGGGGAGGGCAGGGCCAATTCACCCCTCCACTTT.

The chain links TRBV30 to TRBJ1-1; the match to TRBD1 covers 7 bases. In germline, CDR1 is GTSNPN, CDR2 SVGIG (reference sequence). CDR3 length: 13 amino acids. Germline trimming cut 4 bases from V and 7 bases from J; bases unmatched to any gene: 9. CDR3 in DNA: TGTGCCTGGACTCCCGGGACAGCCAATGAAGCTTTCTTT. It codes for CAWTPGTANEAFF.

The V call is TRBV29-1, the J call TRBJ2-5, with 12 bases that match TRBD2. CDR3 size: 17 residues. V lost 3 bases, J lost 5 bases, and 13 bases stayed unmatched. Germline V gives CDR1 SQVTM, CDR2 ANQGSEA. For the CDR3, the DNA is TGCAGCGTTGAGACTAGCGGGGGCGGCCGTAATGGGGAGACCCAGTACTTC. Translating gives CSVETSGGGRNGETQYF.